This TCR beta chain was sequenced during a study of blood T cell repertoires in COVID-19. Background on the study: Collection of acute and convalescent COVID-19 samples took place in the United States, Italy and Spain. PBMCs, B-cell-depleted T cells, or T cells were the source of the cDNA or gDNA that made up the material.

Trimming stripped 7 bases from V and 7 bases from J, with 20 bases between. The CDR3 contains 14 residues. CDR1 and CDR2 from the germline V gene are GTSNPN and SVGIG (reference sequence). In the original workflow: Amplifying reference gene primers gave estimates of nucleated cell counts. Assay used: immunoSEQ multiplex PCR; TCRdb lists only in-frame clones, some missing. The V and J calls and clone size are taken from that table; D and trimming were inferred from the DNA. The table lists 50,000 or so clones, roughly four fifths of them singletons. This sequence was found in a man between 60 and 75 years old with active COVID-19. The sample taken for sequencing was peripheral blood. This chain uses TRBV30 with TRBJ2-1; D gene uncertain. This chain's CDR3 is CASNGLSARNEQFF. The CDR3 bases are TGTGCCTCGAATGGCCTTTCCGCGCGGAATGAGCAGTTCTTC.